These 17 T cell receptor beta chains were all obtained from the same sample, sequenced in a study of human T cells and chemical hapten exposure. Time point meaning: patch test 2, 6 weeks after DPC sensitization. Treatment defined: therapeutic diphenylcyclopropenone sensitization with weekly scalp DPC. TCRdb itself ran the RACE reads through MiXCR, one entry per CDR3 protein. The profile shows a few hundred thousand distinct CDR3 sequences, around 6% of them singletons. The sequencing here drew on whole blood, taken in connection with sensitization to the hapten diphenylcyclopropenone (DPC). These receptors originate from a woman under 30 with alopecia areata. Some clones in this sample may be carry-over from other donors' samples.

By share, this clonotype ranks as medium-sized. V and J are TRBV3-1 and TRBJ2-7; D is tentatively TRBD1 or TRBD2 (6 bases each). The V end was cut by 0 bases, the J end by 2 bases, with 17 bases between. The CDR3 is 17 residues long. Germline assignment: CDR1 LGHDT and CDR2 YNNKEL (reference sequence). The CDR3 loop reads CASSQEWMGGYTYEQYF. In DNA, the CDR3 is TGTGCCAGCAGCCAAGAATGGATGGGGGGCTATACCTACGAGCAGTACTTC.

The CDR3 bases are TGTGCCAGCAGTGAAGGCCTTTTTAACTATGGCTACACCTTC. It codes for CASSEGLFNYGYTF. The chain is built from TRBV25-1 and TRBJ1-2; D remains ambiguous. Trimming left V 2 bases short and J 1 base short, with 8 bases between. Germline lookup yields CDR1 MGHDK and CDR2 SYGVNS. The CDR3 extends over 14 amino acids.

This clonotype was seen a handful of times. The rearrangement links TRBV5-1 to TRBJ1-1, with a tentative D call TRBD1 (5 bases). The V gene lost 2 bases and the J gene lost 8 bases, with 13 bases spanning the gap. The CDR3 has 13 residues. Per the germline V gene, CDR1 is SGHRS and CDR2 is YFSETQ. CDR3 in amino acids: CASSFGERGEAFF. DNA of the CDR3: TGCGCCAGCAGCTTTGGGGAAAGGGGCGAAGCTTTCTTT.

There are many counts of this clonotype. The chain couples TRBV7-3 to TRBJ2-3; D is perhaps TRBD1 or TRBD2 (5 bases each). The germline gives CDR1 SGHTA, CDR2 FQGTGA. CDR3 length: 14 residues. Trimming cost V 5 bases and J 3 bases, with 12 bases left between them. Here the CDR3 DNA reads TGTGCCAGCAGCCGGGACGGGACGACAGATACGCAGTATTTT. It specifies CASSRDGTTDTQYF.

This clonotype was counted ten times or more. The chain carries TRBV12-5 and TRBJ1-2, with TRBD1 matching 12 bases. V lost 1 base, J lost 7 bases, and 4 bases stayed unmatched. The CDR3 has 15 amino acids. The germline CDR1 and CDR2 sequences are LGHNT and FRNRAP. The CDR3 DNA is TGTGCTAGTGGTTTGGCCGGGACAGGGGGCTCTGGCTACACCTTC. Protein: CASGLAGTGGSGYTF.

The table lists this clonotype with many counts. The V and J genes are TRBV5-1 and TRBJ1-1; the D gene is possibly TRBD1 (6 bases). The CDR3 totals 12 residues. Trimming removed 0 bases from V and 11 bases from J, with 11 bases in between. Germline CDR1 reads SGHRS; CDR2 reads YFSETQ. CDR3 nucleotides: TGCGCCAGCAGCTTGGTCGGACAGATCGCTTTCTTT. Translation gives CASSLVGQIAFF.

This clonotype has only a few counts. The chain uses TRBV5-1 and TRBJ1-1, with D perhaps matching TRBD1 (5 bases). The length of the CDR3 is 13 residues. CDR1 is SGHRS and CDR2 is YFSETQ in the germline V gene. Trimming removed 1 base from V and 9 bases from J, with 13 bases in between. The CDR3 nucleotides are TGCGCCAGCAGCTTGAACCGGGACTCCAAAGCTTTCTTT. Translated, it gives CASSLNRDSKAFF.

This clonotype was counted at least ten times. The chain recombines TRBV7-2 with TRBJ1-6; TRBD1 might be the D (5 bases). This CDR3 is built from 16 residues. CDR1 and CDR2 from the germline V gene are SGHTA and FQGNSA. V was cut by 3 bases and J by 5 bases, with 14 bases left in between. DNA of the CDR3: TGTGCCAGCAGCTTGGGACGGCCAACTAATAATTCACCCCTCCACTTT. It specifies CASSLGRPTNNSPLHF.

The chain joins TRBV25-1 to TRBJ2-7; TRBD1 matches 8 bases. Germline lookup yields CDR1 MGHDK and CDR2 SYGVNS. V shed 8 bases, J shed 3 bases, and the junction held 9 bases outside the gene matches. The length of the CDR3 is 14 residues. The DNA for the CDR3 is TGTGCCAGCTCAAAGCCCGGGACAGGCTACGAGCAGTACTTC. Translated, it gives CASSKPGTGYEQYF.

The chain recombines TRBV7-2 with TRBJ2-5; D ambiguous. Germline V gene sequence: CDR1 SGHTA, CDR2 FQGNSA. The CDR3 covers 15 residues. V was pared by 1 base and J by 1 base, with 10 bases between. The CDR3 nucleotides read TGTGCCAGCAGCTTAGGCGCAGGCCCCCAAGAGACCCAGTACTTC. This translates into CASSLGAGPQETQYF.

This clonotype was observed at least ten times. The chain has TRBV6-2 or TRBV6-3 and TRBJ2-1; the D is unclear. Per germline, CDR1 MNHEY and CDR2 SVGEGT. The V and J ends lost 6 bases and 0 bases respectively, with 9 bases between them. The CDR3 has 14 amino acids. The CDR3 DNA is TGTGCCAGCAGGACTCTACTCTCCTACAATGAGCAGTTCTTC. Translation gives CASRTLLSYNEQFF.

This clonotype has at least ten counts. The V and J genes are TRBV5-1 and TRBJ2-1; 9 bases map to TRBD1. The length of the CDR3 is 13 residues. V shed 4 bases and J 7 bases; nucleotides not matched to a gene: 3. Germline CDR1 is SGHRS and CDR2 is YFSETQ. The CDR3 is CASSEQGANEQFF. The CDR3, as DNA: TGCGCCAGCAGCGAACAGGGGGCGAATGAGCAGTTCTTC.

The sample holds a few counts of this clonotype. The gene calls are TRBV7-6 and TRBJ2-1; TRBD1 might be the D (6 bases). Between the trimmed V and J ends, which lost 1 base and 6 bases, there was a span of 7 bases. The CDR3 runs to 13 residues. Germline V gene sequence: CDR1 SGHVS, CDR2 FNYEAQ. The CDR3 DNA is TGTGCCAGCAGCTTAGGGGACACCAATGAGCAGTTCTTC. Translating it yields CASSLGDTNEQFF.

This clonotype occurred a few times. The genes are TRBV7-3 and TRBJ1-2; the D is unclear. V was pared by 2 bases and J by 7 bases, with 11 bases between. Germline CDR1 and CDR2: SGHTA and FQGTGA. This CDR3 comprises 13 residues. The CDR3, as DNA: TGTGCCAGCAGCTTAGGTGTCCATTCTGGCTACACCTTC. It translates to CASSLGVHSGYTF.

This clonotype was detected a few times. The chain couples TRBV7-2 to TRBJ1-1; D perhaps matches TRBD1 (5 bases). V lost 0 bases, J lost 3 bases, and 11 bases lay in between. CDR1 is SGHTA and CDR2 is FQGNSA in the germline V gene. The CDR3 is made up of 15 amino acids. CDR3 amino acids: CASSLAAGRDTEAFF. The CDR3, as DNA: TGTGCCAGCAGCTTAGCGGCAGGGCGGGACACTGAAGCTTTCTTT.

The sample holds many counts of this clonotype. This sequence joins TRBV7-9 and TRBJ1-1, with 7 bases lining up with TRBD1. Trimming took 0 bases from V and 5 from J; bases not matched to a gene: 6. The CDR3 is made up of 15 amino acids. The V gene's germline CDR1 is SEHNR and CDR2 FQNEAQ (reference sequence). The CDR3 region is CASSLASGGRTEAFF. The CDR3 DNA is TGTGCCAGCAGCTTAGCGTCAGGGGGAAGAACTGAAGCTTTCTTT.

This clonotype appeared many times. V is TRBV7-3 and J is TRBJ2-3; 10 bases are a match to TRBD2. Looked up from germline, CDR1 is SGHTA and CDR2 is FQGTGA. Unmatched junction bases numbered 7, after V lost 6 bases and J lost 4 bases. The CDR3 extends over 15 amino acids. The CDR3 DNA follows: TGTGCCAGCAGTCTATCGGGACTAGCGTCAGATACGCAGTATTTT. Residues: CASSLSGLASDTQYF.